This entry lists 32 T cell receptor beta chains sequenced from one sample in a study of T-cell reconstitution after alpha-beta-depleted transplantation in children. TCRbeta library construction was performed incorporating unique molecular identifiers. Each CDR3 protein gets one entry after TCRdb re-called the PCR reads with MiXCR. Here the sample spans fewer than 550,000 distinct CDR3 sequences, approximately 11% being singletons. The sequencing here drew on PBMCs from the stem cell graft donor, taken from the stem cell graft. Receptors originate from a human donor who donated a stem cell graft to a child with acute myeloid leukemia.

This clonotype was observed many times. This chain links TRBV20-1 with TRBJ2-7, with D perhaps matching TRBD2 (6 bases). The CDR3 is made up of 15 amino acids. The V gene lost 3 bases and the J gene lost 6 bases, with 21 bases spanning the gap. The germline V gene encodes CDR1 DFQATT and CDR2 SNEGSKA (reference sequence). The DNA of the CDR3 is TGCAGTGCTAGTACCGTGGGACTGACTGGGCCCGAGCAGTACTTC. Amino acid sequence: CSASTVGLTGPEQYF.

The chain is built from TRBV7-8 and TRBJ2-3, with D hard to call. V lost 6 bases to trimming and J lost 6 bases, with 16 bases between them. This CDR3 is 14 amino acids long. Germline V gives CDR1 SGHVS, CDR2 FQNEAQ. As DNA, the CDR3 is TGTGCCAGCAGTTCCGCGCCAGGTAGCGATACGCAGTATTTT. This gives the protein CASSSAPGSDTQYF.

The gene calls are TRBV7-6 and TRBJ2-1; 8 nucleotides line up with TRBD2. This CDR3 contains 16 residues. V lost 0 bases to trimming and J lost 10 bases; unmatched junction nucleotides: 11. Germline values: CDR1 SGHVS, CDR2 FNYEAQ. DNA for the CDR3: TGTGCCAGCAGCTTAGCGCGGGGGGCCCTGAAACTAGAGCAGTTCTTC. It translates to CASSLARGALKLEQFF.

The CDR3 reads CSARNGQGNQPQHF. Here the CDR3 DNA reads TGCAGTGCTAGGAACGGACAGGGGAATCAGCCCCAGCATTTT. V and J are TRBV20-1 and TRBJ1-5, with 9 positions matching TRBD1. The ends lost 3 bases at V and 4 bases at J; junction bases unmatched: 4. Germline-derived CDR1 and CDR2 are DFQATT and SNEGSKA (reference sequence). This CDR3 is built from 14 residues.

This clonotype turned up a few times. The rearrangement uses TRBV7-8 and TRBJ2-7, with a tentative D call TRBD2 (7 bases). Germline CDR1 reads SGHVS; CDR2 reads FQNEAQ. Trimming left V 5 bases short and J 2 bases short, with 13 bases between. The CDR3 is made up of 14 amino acids. The CDR3 DNA sequence: TGTGCCAGCAGCCCGGGGGGCGGGGCCTACGAGCAGTACGTC. It specifies CASSPGGGAYEQYV.

This clonotype was counted ten times or more. CDR3 sequence: CSATDGGELFF. The CDR3 bases are TGCAGTGCGACAGATGGCGGGGAGCTGTTTTTT. The chain uses TRBV20-1 and TRBJ2-2, with D possibly TRBD1 on 5 matching bases. This CDR3 has 11 amino acids. The V gene's germline CDR1 is DFQATT and CDR2 SNEGSKA (reference sequence). V dropped 6 bases and J dropped 7 bases, with 9 bases sitting between them.

This sequence joins TRBV20-1 and TRBJ1-6, with unresolved D. CDR1 and CDR2 (germline): DFQATT, SNEGSKA (reference sequence). The CDR3 has 14 residues. V shed 6 bases and J shed 5 bases, with 14 bases lying between them. CDR3 DNA: TGCAGTGCGAGGCGTCAGTCCGATAATTCACCCCTCCACTTT. It translates to CSARRQSDNSPLHF.

The chain has TRBV20-1 and TRBJ2-3, with TRBD2 identical over 7 bases. In germline, CDR1 is DFQATT, CDR2 SNEGSKA (reference sequence). The length of the CDR3 is 15 residues. J was trimmed by 5 bases and V by 3 bases; bases with no gene match: 11. CDR3 sequence (DNA): TGCAGTGCTAGTTGGTCGCGGGGGTCGCAAGATACGCAGTATTTT. Amino acid sequence: CSASWSRGSQDTQYF.

Only a few counts were recorded for this clonotype. The V and J genes are TRBV11-2 and TRBJ2-7; D is ambiguous. V lost 5 bases and J lost 7, with 30 bases in between. Looked up from germline, CDR1 is SGHAT and CDR2 is FQNNGV. The CDR3 is 18 residues long. This chain's CDR3 is CASSPPETVANLRREQYF. Written as DNA, the CDR3 is TGTGCCAGCAGCCCCCCGGAAACGGTCGCTAACCTAAGAAGGGAGCAGTACTTC.

Only a few counts were recorded for this clonotype. The rearrangement links TRBV29-1 to TRBJ1-1; tentative D call: TRBD1 (5 bases). CDR3 length: 13 amino acids. Germline values: CDR1 SQVTM, CDR2 ANQGSEA. V lost 5 bases to trimming and J lost 12 bases, with 22 bases between them. The CDR3 DNA reads as TGCAGCGTTACCCCGCGGGACCGACGGATGACTTTCTTT. It codes for CSVTPRDRRMTFF.

The chain links TRBV6-1 to TRBJ2-7, with 12 bases lining up with TRBD1. V gave up 4 bases and J gave up 4 bases; unmatched junction bases: 14. There are 18 residues in the CDR3. Germline loops: CDR1 MNHNS, CDR2 SASEGT. The CDR3 sequence: CASSGGTPGTGGWYEQYF. The CDR3 coding sequence is TGTGCCAGCAGTGGCGGAACGCCCGGGACAGGGGGCTGGTACGAGCAGTACTTC.

This clonotype appeared a few times. The chain combines TRBV7-9 with TRBJ2-1; 14 bases fit TRBD2. The CDR3 is 15 residues long. From germline, CDR1 is SEHNR and CDR2 FQNEAQ (reference sequence). The trim removed 6 bases at V and 8 bases at J, leaving 6 bases unmatched. The DNA for the CDR3 is TGTGCCAGCAGACGACTAGCGGGGGGGCACGATGAGCAGTTCTTC. Translation gives CASRRLAGGHDEQFF.

Only a few counts were recorded for this clonotype. V and J are TRBV20-1 and TRBJ2-7; tentative D call: TRBD1 (6 bases). The V end was cut by 5 bases, the J end by 2 bases, with 16 bases between. This CDR3 is 14 amino acids long. Per the germline V gene, CDR1 is DFQATT and CDR2 is SNEGSKA (reference sequence). CDR3 residues: CSARDTIKAYEQYF. In DNA, the CDR3 is TGCAGTGCTCGGGACACGATAAAGGCCTACGAGCAGTACTTC.

This clonotype has only a few counts. The J gene is TRBJ2-7, the V gene TRBV6-6; 7 bases fit TRBD1. V shed 6 bases, J shed 3 bases, and the junction held 2 bases outside the gene matches. The CDR3 has 12 residues. Germline V gives CDR1 MNHNY, CDR2 SVGAGI (reference sequence). CDR3 sequence reads: CASSWDSYEQYV. DNA of the CDR3: TGTGCCAGCAGCTGGGACAGCTACGAGCAGTACGTC.

This clonotype was observed a handful of times. J is TRBJ2-3 and V is TRBV12-3 or TRBV12-4, with 7 bases lining up with TRBD2. The CDR3 runs 16 residues. J gave up 2 bases and V 6 bases, and 11 bases lay outside the gene matches. DNA for the CDR3: TGTGCCAGCAGCCCGCAGGCTAGCGGTAACACAGATACGCAGTATTTT. Encoded protein: CASSPQASGNTDTQYF.

This clonotype was detected only a few times. The J gene is TRBJ2-5, the V gene TRBV5-4; TRBD2 might be the D (6 bases). Trimming shortened V by 4 bases and J by 5 bases, and 24 bases separated the two germline ends. The CDR3 runs to 17 residues. Germline values: CDR1 SGHNT, CDR2 YYREEE (reference sequence). DNA of the CDR3: TGTGCCAGCAGCCCGGGGGATTCCGGAAAGCCCCGTGAGACCCAGTACTTC. It translates to CASSPGDSGKPRETQYF.

J is TRBJ2-7 and V is TRBV13; 12 bases agree with TRBD2. This CDR3 has 18 amino acids. In germline, CDR1 is PRHDT, CDR2 FYEKMQ (reference sequence). V trimming: 5 bases; J trimming: 6 bases; junction bases outside the gene matches: 17. Here the CDR3 DNA reads TGTGCCAGCAGCCGACTAGCGGGAGCCACAGGTCGTCGTAGCGAGCAGTACTTC. Translated: CASSRLAGATGRRSEQYF.

Only a few counts were recorded for this clonotype. The chain carries TRBV5-1 and TRBJ1-1, with TRBD1 identical over 10 bases. Unmatched junction bases numbered 5, after V lost 4 bases and J lost 5 bases. From germline, CDR1 is SGHRS and CDR2 YFSETQ. CDR3 length: 14 amino acids. CDR3 region: CASSPGTGVTEAFF. CDR3 bases: TGCGCCAGCAGCCCCGGGACAGGGGTAACTGAAGCTTTCTTT.

The chain uses TRBV20-1 and TRBJ2-7; D call uncertain. This CDR3 region has 15 residues. Trimming took off 0 bases at V and 2 bases at J, with 14 bases between the two ends. From germline, CDR1 is DFQATT and CDR2 SNEGSKA (reference sequence). CDR3 amino acids: CSARDVRSSPYEQYF. CDR3 sequence (DNA): TGCAGTGCTAGAGATGTTCGCAGTTCTCCCTACGAGCAGTACTTC.

This clonotype was seen a few times. The gene calls are TRBV5-1 and TRBJ2-7; 7 bases match TRBD2. Germline assignment: CDR1 SGHRS and CDR2 YFSETQ. The CDR3 is made up of 14 amino acids. The V gene end was trimmed by 4 bases and the J gene end by 4 bases; junction bases not matched to a gene: 8. In DNA, the CDR3 is TGCGCCAGCAGCCTCCGGGCCGGGGGGTACGAGCAGTACGTC. This translates into CASSLRAGGYEQYV.

This clonotype was detected only a few times. This chain joins TRBV20-1 and TRBJ2-1, with D perhaps TRBD1 or TRBD2 (5 bases each). The CDR3 has 13 residues. V was cut by 5 bases and J by 7 bases, with 15 bases left in between. Germline V lookup: CDR1 DFQATT, CDR2 SNEGSKA (reference sequence). The DNA for the CDR3 is TGCAGTGCTCCGGGACCGGGGTGGAATGAGCAGTTCTTC. It specifies CSAPGPGWNEQFF.

In its sample, this clonotype was seen a few times. The rearrangement links TRBV5-6 to TRBJ2-5, with D tentatively TRBD1 or TRBD2 (6 bases each). The CDR3 has 14 residues. Trimming took 2 bases from V and 1 from J, leaving 9 bases between them. CDR1 SGHDT and CDR2 YYEEEE come from the germline V gene. CDR3 bases: TGTGCCAGCAGCTTTTCGGGGGCCCAAGAGACCCAGTACTTC. The encoded protein is CASSFSGAQETQYF.

CDR3 coding DNA: TGTGCCAGCAGCCAACAAGATAGCGGATTCTACGAGCAGTACGTC. Its translation is CASSQQDSGFYEQYV. The V call is TRBV3-1, the J call TRBJ2-7, with D maybe TRBD2 (6 bases). Trimming shortened V by 2 bases and J by 3 bases, and 14 bases separated the two germline ends. The germline V gene has CDR1 LGHDT and CDR2 YNNKEL (reference sequence). CDR3 length: 15 residues.

This clonotype occurred a few times. V gene TRBV7-8 combines with J gene TRBJ2-5; D is unresolved. This CDR3 is built from 13 residues. V was cut by 1 base and J by 5 bases, with 8 bases left in between. Germline V gives CDR1 SGHVS, CDR2 FQNEAQ. CDR3 sequence reads: CASSLVVHETQYF. The CDR3 bases are TGTGCCAGCAGCTTAGTAGTCCATGAGACCCAGTACTTC.

As for this clonotype: No DNA is shown, since the ends of the CDR3 on it are uncertain; the CDR3 is the one TCRdb lists. The chain carries TRBV2 and TRBJ2-2; the table's D call, TRBD1, has no DNA check behind it. The germline V gene has CDR1 SNHLY and CDR2 FYNNEI. The CDR3 length equals 18 residues, ends included. The CDR3 here is CASSQISFGEGNTGELFF.

This clonotype was observed a handful of times. The chain uses TRBV12-3 or TRBV12-4 and TRBJ2-1, with 9 bases matching TRBD1. After removal of 6 bases from V and 4 bases from J, the junction contained 7 bases not matched to a gene. This CDR3 spans 15 amino acids. The CDR3 DNA reads as TGTGCCAGCAGAACCGGGACAGGGTGGTACAATGAGCAGTTCTTC. Protein sequence: CASRTGTGWYNEQFF.

This clonotype was detected ten times or more. This chain uses TRBV10-3 with TRBJ1-6; 7 bases line up with TRBD1. CDR1 ENHRY and CDR2 SYGVKD come from the germline V gene. The CDR3 contains 15 residues. With V trimmed by 6 bases and J by 3 bases, 5 bases remained unmatched. In DNA form, the CDR3 reads TGTGCCATCAGGGGGGACAGCCTCTATAATTCACCCCTCCACTTT. Protein sequence: CAIRGDSLYNSPLHF.

This clonotype has more than one count but fewer than ten. V is TRBV25-1 and J is TRBJ1-2; D unresolved. Germline lookup yields CDR1 MGHDK and CDR2 SYGVNS. V was clipped by 6 bases and J by 0 bases, with 11 bases between them. This CDR3 spans 14 amino acids. CDR3: CASSLNIANYGYTF. In DNA form, the CDR3 reads TGTGCCAGCAGCCTAAATATAGCTAACTATGGCTACACCTTC.

This clonotype was recorded a few times. This CDR3 reads CASSVDGLGSTYYEQYF. The DNA of the CDR3 is TGTGCCAGCAGCGTAGACGGGCTGGGCAGCACGTACTACGAGCAGTACTTC. This rearrangement joins TRBV9 to TRBJ2-7, with D hard to call. Trimming pared 0 bases from V and 3 bases from J, leaving 19 bases between. Per the germline V gene, CDR1 is SGDLS and CDR2 is YYNGEE. The CDR3 consists of 17 residues.

This clonotype has just a few counts. The chain combines TRBV29-1 with TRBJ1-5; D is undetermined. CDR3 size: 12 residues. V lost 5 bases to trimming and J lost 1 base, with 6 bases between them. CDR1 is SQVTM, CDR2 ANQGSEA, per germline. The CDR3 DNA reads TGCAGCGTTCAAGGGAGCAATCAGCCCCAGCATTTT. Translated, it gives CSVQGSNQPQHF.

This clonotype appeared a few times. V usage is TRBV24-1 and J usage is TRBJ2-2; D tentatively reads TRBD1 or TRBD2 (5 bases each). The CDR3 runs 14 residues. V lost 9 bases, J lost 1 base, and 11 bases lay in between. Per the germline V gene, CDR1 is KGHDR and CDR2 is SFDVKD. The CDR3 sequence is CATAGTENTGELFF. The CDR3 nucleotides read TGTGCCACCGCCGGGACCGAGAACACCGGGGAGCTGTTTTTT.

This clonotype was counted between two and nine times. The chain employs TRBV12-3 or TRBV12-4 and TRBJ1-2; a possible D gene is TRBD1 (6 bases). Trimming took off 6 bases at V and 4 bases at J, with 15 bases between the two ends. The CDR3 has 14 amino acids. CDR3 region: CASRGQGHVYGYTF. CDR3 nucleotide sequence: TGTGCCAGCAGGGGGCAGGGGCACGTCTATGGCTACACCTTC.